This T cell receptor (beta chain) was sequenced in a study of cytomegalovirus exposure and HLA in healthy donors. Primers for the PCR totalled 60 Vbeta and 13 Jbeta. In the original workflow: Later, tens of millions of unique TCR beta chains were counted in an analysis, and approximately 10 million of them were shared. Some clones are missing from TCRdb's copy, which holds only in-frame ones; the method was immunoSEQ multiplex PCR. For V, J and clone size, that table is used; D and trimming come from the DNA. The repertoire holds around 120,000 clones, with 75% to 85% as singletons. The CDR3 has 18 residues. Trimming removed 3 bases from V and 10 bases from J, with 29 bases in between. Germline CDR1 is SGHNT and CDR2 is YYREEE (reference sequence). As concerns this clone: Its antigen is still unknown.

Study-wide findings and caveats: Across HLA loci, a later analysis found differing TCR association rates, with DRB1 most and HLA-C fewest. Presence/absence results assume similar sequencing depth per donor, which may not hold.

Sequencing was carried out using PBMCs. This sequence joins TRBV5-4 and TRBJ2-1; D remains unclear. This receptor was taken from a female donor in good health and CMV-seropositive. The CDR3 region is CASSYPPPPSAPRWEQFF. In DNA form, the CDR3 reads TGTGCCAGCAGCTACCCCCCTCCCCCCTCCGCGCCCCGGTGGGAGCAGTTCTTC.